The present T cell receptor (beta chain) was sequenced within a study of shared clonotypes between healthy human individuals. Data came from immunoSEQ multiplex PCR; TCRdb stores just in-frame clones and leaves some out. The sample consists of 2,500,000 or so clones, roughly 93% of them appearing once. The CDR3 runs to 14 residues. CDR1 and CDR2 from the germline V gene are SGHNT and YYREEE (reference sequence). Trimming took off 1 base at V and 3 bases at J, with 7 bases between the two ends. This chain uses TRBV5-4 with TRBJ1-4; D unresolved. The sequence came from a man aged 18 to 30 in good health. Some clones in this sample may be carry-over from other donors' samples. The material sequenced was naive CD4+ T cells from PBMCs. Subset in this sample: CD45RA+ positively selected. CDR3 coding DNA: TGTGCCAGCAGCTTGCGTCAGGCTAATGAAAAACTGTTTTTT. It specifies CASSLRQANEKLFF.